The T cell receptor beta chain described here comes from a study of blood T cells in healthy people across ages. V dropped 7 bases and J dropped 0; count of bases not matched to a gene: 5. The CDR3 loop spans 15 amino acids. Germline V gives CDR1 SGHRS, CDR2 YFSETQ. The second PCR ran about 6 to 11 cycles with a sample-barcoded 5' primer and J-beta primers. TCRdb reprocessed the 5' RACE reads via MiXCR and lists one record per CDR3 protein. This table holds hundreds of thousands of distinct CDR3 sequences, 35% to 50% found once. The chain recombines TRBV5-1 with TRBJ2-1; 9 nucleotides line up with TRBD1. Sequenced: blood. The sequence was obtained from a man at least 80 years old in good health. CDR3 loop: CASRPGQGSYNEQFF. The CDR3 DNA reads TGCGCCAGCCGACCGGGACAGGGCTCCTACAATGAGCAGTTCTTC.